This T cell receptor (beta chain) was obtained from a study of type 1 regulatory T cells. Overall study: T-allo10 is an in vitro-generated, Tr1-enriched CD4 T cell product specific for alloantigen.

In TCRdb, the reads were re-called with MiXCR into one record per CDR3 protein. The table has over 90,000 distinct CDR3 sequences, roughly 28% seen once. The CDR3 runs 15 residues. Germline V gene sequence: CDR1 MNHEY, CDR2 SVGEGT. V was cut by 6 bases and J by 6 bases, with 17 bases left in between. This sequence originates from a human donor in good health. Material: CD4+ T cells, either the whole sample or a sorted fraction (not recorded which). The chain combines TRBV6-2 or TRBV6-3 with TRBJ2-2; D remains ambiguous. CDR3 region: CASSFFQVASGELFF. As DNA, the CDR3 is TGTGCCAGCAGCTTCTTCCAGGTGGCCTCCGGGGAGCTGTTTTTT.